The 21 T cell receptor beta chains reported below all come from one sample, sequenced in a study of shared clonotypes between healthy human individuals. Repertoires were generated with immunoSEQ multiplex PCR, while TCRdb's copy carries only in-frame clones and drops some. The sample holds about 2.2 million clones, around 93% seen once. Naive CD8 cells lacked CD45RO and underwent positive selection for CCR7, leaving out terminally differentiated effector memory CD45RA+ cells. Sample: naive CD8+ T cells from PBMCs. The receptor set was obtained from a man between 18 and 35 years old in good health. Some clones in this sample may be carry-over from other donors' samples.

The chain is built from TRBV19 and TRBJ1-1; TRBD1 aligns across 8 bases. The CDR3 extends over 14 amino acids. Trimming removed 2 bases from V and 4 bases from J; junction bases left unmatched: 3. The germline CDR1 and CDR2 sequences are LNHDA and SQIVND (reference sequence). The CDR3 region is CASSIQGAVTEAFF. The CDR3 nucleotides read TGTGCCAGTAGTATACAGGGGGCGGTCACTGAAGCTTTCTTT.

The J gene is TRBJ2-7, the V gene TRBV7-5. TRBV7-5 is noted as a pseudogene. This CDR3 has 16 amino acids. The chain's CDR3 is CVRSRVIKGHGDGQYF. In DNA form, the CDR3 reads TGTGTCAGAAGCCGCGTCATTAAAGGCCATGGCGACGGGCAGTACTTC.

This chain connects TRBV6-6 to TRBJ2-2; D not certain. The V end lost 1 base, the J end lost 5 bases, and 5 bases lay between the germline ends. The germline gives CDR1 MNHNY, CDR2 SVGAGI (reference sequence). CDR3 length: 13 residues. This chain's CDR3 is CASSYYRTGELFF. CDR3 DNA: TGTGCCAGCAGTTACTATCGGACCGGGGAGCTGTTTTTT.

The chain is built from TRBV10-2 and TRBJ1-2, with a tentative D call TRBD1 (5 bases). This CDR3 contains 16 residues. Between the trimmed V and J ends, which lost 3 bases and 0 bases, there was a span of 14 bases. The germline V gene has CDR1 WSHSY and CDR2 SAAADI. The CDR3, as DNA: TGCGCCAGCAGTGATTTGGGGGACGGCACTAACTATGGCTACACCTTC. This sequence encodes CASSDLGDGTNYGYTF.

The chain combines TRBV7-9 with TRBJ1-4; no firm D call. Trimming took off 5 bases at V and 0 bases at J, with 16 bases between the two ends. This CDR3 is 17 amino acids long. Germline values: CDR1 SEHNR, CDR2 FQNEAQ (reference sequence). CDR3 loop: CASSPGGLRPTNEKLFF. In DNA, the CDR3 is TGTGCCAGCAGCCCCGGAGGGCTCCGGCCAACTAATGAAAAACTGTTTTTT.

This chain connects TRBV11-1 to TRBJ1-3, with D tentatively TRBD1 (5 bases). This CDR3 region has 16 residues. The germline gives CDR1 SGHAT, CDR2 FQDESV (reference sequence). With 5 bases removed from V and 2 bases from J, the gap between germline ends came to 16 bases. This CDR3 is CASSPRQGPPGNTIYF. CDR3 DNA: TGTGCCAGCAGCCCGAGGCAGGGCCCGCCTGGAAACACCATATATTTT.

The rearrangement links TRBV6-5 to TRBJ2-7; a weak D match, TRBD1 (5 bases). V dropped 2 bases and J dropped 5 bases, with 13 bases sitting between them. CDR1 MNHEY and CDR2 SVGAGI come from the germline V gene. The CDR3 has 14 residues. The CDR3 DNA follows: TGTGCCAGCAGTTACCTGGTGAGCAGGGACGAGCAGTACTTC. This codes for CASSYLVSRDEQYF.

The chain is built from TRBV4-1 and TRBJ2-1, with 9 bases matching TRBD1. The CDR3 runs to 15 residues. From germline, CDR1 is MGHRA and CDR2 YSYEKL. V was pared by 1 base and J by 8 bases, with 6 bases of the junction left unmatched. Written as DNA, the CDR3 is TGCGCCAGCAGCCAAGGGGACAGGGAGTATGATGAGCAGTTCTTC. Translating gives CASSQGDREYDEQFF.

The chain employs TRBV4-1 and TRBJ2-7; D ambiguous. CDR3 length: 14 amino acids. CDR1 and CDR2 (germline): MGHRA, YSYEKL. V shed 8 bases and J shed 0 bases, with 14 bases lying between them. In DNA, the CDR3 is TGCGCCAGCCGAGAAAGGGCGAGCTCCTACGAGCAGTACTTC. Translating gives CASRERASSYEQYF.

This chain links TRBV28 with TRBJ1-1; 7 bases line up with TRBD1. The CDR3 consists of 15 residues. J was trimmed by 6 bases and V by 4 bases; bases with no gene match: 11. Germline V lookup: CDR1 MDHEN, CDR2 SYDVKM. CDR3 sequence reads: CASSSPRSGGAEAFF. In nucleotides, the CDR3 is TGTGCCAGCAGTTCCCCCCGCTCAGGGGGAGCTGAAGCTTTCTTT.

The chain uses TRBV11-2 and TRBJ2-3, with TRBD2 identical over 7 bases. Trimming took 5 bases from V and 8 from J; bases not matched to a gene: 7. This CDR3 has 13 amino acids. Germline CDR1 and CDR2: SGHAT and FQNNGV. In DNA form, the CDR3 reads TGTGCCAGCAGCGCTACTAGCGTCGGTACGCAGTATTTT. It specifies CASSATSVGTQYF.

The chain employs TRBV28 and TRBJ2-1; 14 nucleotides line up with TRBD2. In germline, CDR1 is MDHEN, CDR2 SYDVKM. The CDR3 is 20 residues long. The ends lost 5 bases at V and 4 bases at J; junction bases unmatched: 16. The CDR3 DNA follows: TGTGCCAGCAGTGCCTCACCGGGACTAGCGGGAGTAAGAGAGTACAATGAGCAGTTCTTC. Translating it yields CASSASPGLAGVREYNEQFF.

To note about this clone: Other DNA variants within this sample encode the same CDR3. This rearrangement joins TRBV9 to TRBJ2-1, with D hard to call. CDR1 SGDLS and CDR2 YYNGEE come from the germline V gene. This CDR3 spans 13 amino acids. V dropped 4 bases and J dropped 2 bases, with 7 bases sitting between them. Here the CDR3 reads CASSPGAYNEQFF. The DNA for the CDR3 is TGTGCCAGCAGCCCAGGTGCCTACAATGAGCAGTTCTTC.

The chain has TRBV6-5 and TRBJ2-1; D possibly uses TRBD1 or TRBD2 (6 bases each). The CDR3 has 12 residues. V lost 4 bases to trimming and J lost 12 bases, with 13 bases between them. The germline CDR1 and CDR2 sequences are MNHEY and SVGAGI. This chain's CDR3 is CASSSSGAGQFF. The DNA of the CDR3 is TGTGCCAGCAGTTCCTCGGGGGCCGGGCAGTTCTTC.

The CDR3 protein is CASVGGHGNEKLFF. Here the CDR3 DNA reads TGTGCCAGCGTGGGGGGACACGGGAATGAAAAACTGTTTTTT. The chain joins TRBV6-4 to TRBJ1-4; tentative D call: TRBD1 (6 bases). V was trimmed by 8 bases and J by 5 bases, leaving 15 bases between them. This CDR3 comprises 14 residues. Germline V lookup: CDR1 MRHNA, CDR2 SNTAGT.

The rearrangement joins TRBV7-6 to TRBJ2-2; 10 bases fit TRBD2. The germline V gene has CDR1 SGHVS and CDR2 FNYEAQ. This CDR3 contains 19 residues. Germline trimming cut 2 bases from V and 3 bases from J; bases unmatched to any gene: 12. In DNA, the CDR3 is TGTGCCAGCAGCTTACCCTCCCCTAGCGGGAGCAGGGACACCGGGGAGCTGTTTTTT. It is translated as CASSLPSPSGSRDTGELFF.

The genes are TRBV2 and TRBJ1-1; D unclear. Germline values: CDR1 SNHLY, CDR2 FYNNEI. V gave up 6 bases and J gave up 3 bases, with 14 bases separating them. The CDR3 length is 14 residues. CDR3: CASREDQTYTEAFF. CDR3 nucleotides: TGTGCCAGCAGAGAGGACCAAACGTACACTGAAGCTTTCTTT.

The chain employs TRBV30 and TRBJ2-1; D is undetermined. The CDR3 is 13 amino acids. CDR1 GTSNPN and CDR2 SVGIG come from the germline V gene (reference sequence). With 0 bases removed from V and 4 bases from J, the gap between germline ends came to 7 bases. In nucleotides, the CDR3 is TGTGCCTGGAGTGTTGCCTGGTACAATGAGCAGTTCTTC. It yields the protein CAWSVAWYNEQFF.

The chain uses TRBV7-6 and TRBJ2-1, with 8 positions matching TRBD2. Germline V gene sequence: CDR1 SGHVS, CDR2 FNYEAQ. V trimming: 2 bases; J trimming: 8 bases; junction bases outside the gene matches: 14. The CDR3 length is 17 residues. The CDR3, as DNA: TGTGCCAGCAGCTTAACGTTTACGGGACTAGTGATCTATGAGCAGTTCTTC. Translation gives CASSLTFTGLVIYEQFF.

This clone was observed once. This chain joins TRBV5-1 and TRBJ2-1, with D perhaps matching TRBD1 or TRBD2 (5 bases each). The CDR3 runs 18 residues. The V gene's germline CDR1 is SGHRS and CDR2 YFSETQ. The V and J ends lost 1 base and 7 bases respectively, with 24 bases between them. CDR3 nucleotides: TGCGCCAGCAGCTTGAGTTATTGGGGGAGAGGTCGGTGGAATGAGCAGTTCTTC. Encoded protein: CASSLSYWGRGRWNEQFF.

The chain couples TRBV5-6 to TRBJ1-5, with D tentatively TRBD1 (5 bases). Germline V gives CDR1 SGHDT, CDR2 YYEEEE. The length of the CDR3 is 15 residues. V shed 3 bases and J shed 4 bases, with 14 bases lying between them. The CDR3 nucleotides are TGTGCCAGCAGCTGGTTTAGGGGAACAAATCAGCCCCAGCATTTT. Protein product: CASSWFRGTNQPQHF.